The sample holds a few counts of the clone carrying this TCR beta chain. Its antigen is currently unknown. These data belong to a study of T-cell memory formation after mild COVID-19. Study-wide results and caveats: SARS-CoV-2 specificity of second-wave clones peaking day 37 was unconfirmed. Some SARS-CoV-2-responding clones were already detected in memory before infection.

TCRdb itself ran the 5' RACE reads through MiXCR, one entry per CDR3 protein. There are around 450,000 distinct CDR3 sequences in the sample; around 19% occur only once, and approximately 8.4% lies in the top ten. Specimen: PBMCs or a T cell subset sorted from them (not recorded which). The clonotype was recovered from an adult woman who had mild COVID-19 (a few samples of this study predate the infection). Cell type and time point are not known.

The CDR3 protein is CASSTTGLSTDTQYF. The CDR3 DNA sequence: TGTGCCAGCAGCACGACGGGGTTAAGCACAGATACGCAGTATTTT. This chain joins TRBV5-6 and TRBJ2-3; a weak D match, TRBD2 (5 bases). Trimming took off 4 bases at V and 0 bases at J, with 12 bases between the two ends. The CDR3 runs 15 residues. Per germline, CDR1 SGHDT and CDR2 YYEEEE.